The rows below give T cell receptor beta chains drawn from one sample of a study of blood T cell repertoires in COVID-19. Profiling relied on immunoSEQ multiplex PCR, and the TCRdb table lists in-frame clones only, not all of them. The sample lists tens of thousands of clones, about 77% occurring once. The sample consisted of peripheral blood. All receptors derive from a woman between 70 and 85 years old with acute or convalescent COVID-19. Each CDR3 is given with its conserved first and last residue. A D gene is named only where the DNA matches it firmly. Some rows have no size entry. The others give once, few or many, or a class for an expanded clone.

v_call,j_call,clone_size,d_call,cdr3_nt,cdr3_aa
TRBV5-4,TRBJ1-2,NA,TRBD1,TGTGCCAGCAGCTTGAGGGACAGTTTCAACTATGGCTACACCTTC,CASSLRDSFNYGYTF
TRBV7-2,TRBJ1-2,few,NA,TGTGCCAGCAGCTTAGGGGGCTGGGATGGCTACACCTTC,CASSLGGWDGYTF
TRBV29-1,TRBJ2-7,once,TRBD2,TGCAGCGTTGAATTAGGACTAGCGGGGAGATACGAGCAGTACTTC,CSVELGLAGRYEQYF
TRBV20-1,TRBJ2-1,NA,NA,TGCAGTGCTAGTCGGAGACAGACCAACAATGAGCAGTTCTTC,CSASRRQTNNEQFF
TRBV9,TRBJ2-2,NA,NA,TGTGCCAGCAGCGTAGGGGGAAGGGGCACCGGGGAGCTGTTTTTT,CASSVGGRGTGELFF
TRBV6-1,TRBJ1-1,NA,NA,TGTGCCAGCAGTGGTGCGGGGAGGGGATATGCTAACACTGAAGCTTTCTTT,CASSGAGRGYANTEAFF
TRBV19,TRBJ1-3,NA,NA,TGTGCCAGTTCCTCTCAGGCAGGGCTGAGCTCTGGAAACACCATATATTTT,CASSSQAGLSSGNTIYF
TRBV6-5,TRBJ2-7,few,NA,TGTGCCAGCAGCGCACACTACGAGCAGTACTTC,CASSAHYEQYF
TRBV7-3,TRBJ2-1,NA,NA,TGTGCCAGCAGCTTACAGGGAGGTGAGCAGTTCTTC,CASSLQGGEQFF
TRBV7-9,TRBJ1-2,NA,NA,TGTGCCAGCAGCTTAGATGTAGCTAACTATGGCTACACCTTC,CASSLDVANYGYTF
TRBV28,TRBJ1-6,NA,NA,TGTGCCAGCAGGGCAAGCAGGGGCCCACGGGATTCACCCCTCCACTTT,CASRASRGPRDSPLHF
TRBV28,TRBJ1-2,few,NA,TGTGCCAGCAGTTTGGGCACCCCCTATGGCTACACCTTC,CASSLGTPYGYTF
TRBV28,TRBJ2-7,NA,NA,TGTGCCAGCAGATTAGCGGAAACTCTCTCCTACGAGCAGTACTTC,CASRLAETLSYEQYF
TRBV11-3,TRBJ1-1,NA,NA,TGTGCCAGCAGCTCAGGGGACACTGAAGCTTTCTTT,CASSSGDTEAFF
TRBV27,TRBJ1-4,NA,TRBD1,TGTGCCAGCAGTTTCGAACCGGGACAGGGAAGAGAAAAACTGTTTTTT,CASSFEPGQGREKLFF
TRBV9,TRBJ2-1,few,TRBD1,TGTGCCAGCAGCGTAGATGACAGGGGGAATGAGCAGTTCTTC,CASSVDDRGNEQFF
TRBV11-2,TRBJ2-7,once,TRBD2,TGTGCCAGCAGCTCGGCGGGTGGGAGGGGCTACGAGCAGTACTTC,CASSSAGGRGYEQYF
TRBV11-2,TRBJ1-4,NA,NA,TGTGCCAGCAGCCCACAGGGCTCTGAAAAACTGTTTTTT,CASSPQGSEKLFF
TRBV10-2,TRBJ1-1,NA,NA,TGCGCCAGCAGTGAGTCGCTACAGCAGAACACTGAAGCTTTCTTT,CASSESLQQNTEAFF
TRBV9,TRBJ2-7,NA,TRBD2,TGTGCCAGCAGCGTCGGACTAGCGGGACTCCACGAGCAGTACTTC,CASSVGLAGLHEQYF
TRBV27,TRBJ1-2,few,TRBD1,TGTGCCAGCACAACTTTCGGGACAGGGGGGCTCTATGGCTACACCTTC,CASTTFGTGGLYGYTF
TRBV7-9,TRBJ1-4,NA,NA,TGTGCCAGCAGCTCCCCCGTCAGGGCAACTAATGAAAAACTGTTTTTT,CASSSPVRATNEKLFF
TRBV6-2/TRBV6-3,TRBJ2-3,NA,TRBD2,TGTGCCAGCAGTCCGGCGGAGCGGGGCTTCACAGATACGCAGTATTTT,CASSPAERGFTDTQYF
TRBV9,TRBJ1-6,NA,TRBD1,TGTGCCAGCAGCGATCGGGACAGGGATTCACCCCTCCACTTT,CASSDRDRDSPLHF
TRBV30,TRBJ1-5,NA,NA,TGTGCCTGGAGTCAGACAGGACGTGGTCCCCAGCATTTT,CAWSQTGRGPQHF
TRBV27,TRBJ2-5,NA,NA,TGTGCCAGCAGTTTTTCGCGGGGCCAAGAGACCCAGTACTTC,CASSFSRGQETQYF
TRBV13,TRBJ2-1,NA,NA,TGTGCCAGCAGCCCGCACGGGGTGGTAGGTAATGAGCAGTTCTTC,CASSPHGVVGNEQFF
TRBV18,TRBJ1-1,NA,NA,TGTGCCAGCTCCCGCGGGACGCCCTGGGCTGAAGCTTTCTTT,CASSRGTPWAEAFF
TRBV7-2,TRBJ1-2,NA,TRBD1,TGTGCCAGCAGCTTAGGACCGGGACAGAAGGGCTACACCTTC,CASSLGPGQKGYTF
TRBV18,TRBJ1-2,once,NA,TGTGCCAGCTCACCACCTAGTCATTTCTATGGCTACACCTTC,CASSPPSHFYGYTF
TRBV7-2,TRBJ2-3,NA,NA,TGTGCCAGCAGCTTTGACGGGTTCACAGATACGCAGTATTTT,CASSFDGFTDTQYF
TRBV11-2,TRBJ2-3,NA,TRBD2,TGTGCCAGCAGCCCCCACGGGGCTAGCGGCTACACAGATACGCAGTATTTT,CASSPHGASGYTDTQYF
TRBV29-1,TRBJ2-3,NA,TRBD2,TGCAGCGTTTTAATTAGGCGGGGGTTGTCAGATACGCAGTATTTT,CSVLIRRGLSDTQYF
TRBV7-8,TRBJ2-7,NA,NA,TGTGCCAGCAGCCGTCGGACAGAATCCTACGAGCAGTACTTC,CASSRRTESYEQYF
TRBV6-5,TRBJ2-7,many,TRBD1,TGTGCCAGCGGGGGGACAGGGCAATTTTCCTACGAGCAGTACTTC,CASGGTGQFSYEQYF
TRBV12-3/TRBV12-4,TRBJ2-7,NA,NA,TGTGCCAGCAGTTTACAGGGGCGGTACGAGCAGTACTTC,CASSLQGRYEQYF
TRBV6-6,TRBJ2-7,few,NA,TGTGCCAGCAGCCCAAGGACAGCCCTGTACTACTTC,CASSPRTALYYF
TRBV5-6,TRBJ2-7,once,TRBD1,TGTGCCAGCACCAGGACAGGGTCGTCCTACGAGCAGTACTTC,CASTRTGSSYEQYF
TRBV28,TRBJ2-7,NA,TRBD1,TGTGCCAGCTGGTCGGGACAGGGGTCCTACGAGCAGTACTTC,CASWSGQGSYEQYF
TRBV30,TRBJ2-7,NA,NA,TGTGCCTGGAGTGGACAGTCCTACGAGCAGTACTTC,CAWSGQSYEQYF
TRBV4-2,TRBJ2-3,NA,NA,TGTGCCAGCAGCCAAGTGGAAGGAGGGGGGGGCACAGATACGCAGTATTTT,CASSQVEGGGGTDTQYF
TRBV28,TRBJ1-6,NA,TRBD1,TGTGCCACGTGGACCCGGGACAGAAATTCACCCCTCCACTTT,CATWTRDRNSPLHF
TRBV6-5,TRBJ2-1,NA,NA,TGTGCCAGCAGTAAACCCGCAGTAAATGAGCAGTTCTTC,CASSKPAVNEQFF
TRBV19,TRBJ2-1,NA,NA,TGTGCCAGTAGATCAGGGGACCCTTACAATGAGCAGTTCTTC,CASRSGDPYNEQFF
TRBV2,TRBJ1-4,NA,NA,TGTGCCAGCAGTATGCTTTTGGAGGGACGGTACGAAAAACTGTTTTTT,CASSMLLEGRYEKLFF
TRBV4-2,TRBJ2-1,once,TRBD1,TGTGCCAGCAGCCAAGACTTGGACAGGGTCAATGAGCAGTTCTTC,CASSQDLDRVNEQFF
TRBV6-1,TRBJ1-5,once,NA,TGTGCCAGCAGTGATGCAGGTCTTAGCAATCAGCCCCAGCATTTT,CASSDAGLSNQPQHF
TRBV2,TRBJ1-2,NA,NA,TGTGCCAGCAGTGACCAGGGGTCTCCGGGAGGCTACACCTTC,CASSDQGSPGGYTF
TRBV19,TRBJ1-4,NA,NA,TGTGCCAGCCAGGGCGCCAAGAATGAAAAACTGTTTTTT,CASQGAKNEKLFF
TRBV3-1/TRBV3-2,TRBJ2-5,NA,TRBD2,TGTGCCAGCAGCCTCCCACTAGCGGGGGGCGACTTAACCCAGTACTTC,CASSLPLAGGDLTQYF
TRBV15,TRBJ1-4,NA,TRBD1,TGTGCCACCAGCAGAGACCTTGGACGTCTGGGACAGCAGAATGAAAAACTGTTTTTT,CATSRDLGRLGQQNEKLFF
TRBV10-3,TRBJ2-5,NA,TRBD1,TGTGCCATCAGTGAAGACAGGGGTGGGACCCCCCGAGAGACCCAGTACTTC,CAISEDRGGTPRETQYF
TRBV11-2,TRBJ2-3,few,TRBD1,TGTGCCAGCAGCTCGGGACAGAGAAACACAGATACGCAGTATTTT,CASSSGQRNTDTQYF